Detailed here is one T cell receptor (beta chain). These data are taken from a study of PD-L1 blockade in urothelial cancer. V lost 2 bases and J lost 5; bases outside the gene matches: 6. There are 16 residues in the CDR3. From germline, CDR1 is LNHDA and CDR2 SQIVND (reference sequence). TCRdb's table, derived via immunoSEQ multiplex PCR, lists solely in-frame clones and lacks some. The sample carries approximately 91,000 clones, roughly 85% recorded once. The time point was: peripheral blood 6 weeks after treatment start. The sequence derives from a man between 65 and 85 years old with urothelial cancer. The genes are TRBV19 and TRBJ2-1; 10 bases are a match to TRBD2. The specimen was PBMCs, collected around atezolizumab (anti-PD-L1) treatment. The CDR3 DNA sequence: TGTGCCAGTAGTATATCGGCTAGCGGGGGAAACAATGAGCAGTTCTTC. This sequence encodes CASSISASGGNNEQFF.